This TCR beta chain was profiled in a study of CD8+CD57+ T cells in acquired aplastic anemia. Broader study findings: Found in both controls and patients were 25 to 35 CD8+ CDR3 sequences.

Comments on this clonotype: Antigen unknown.

V shed 9 bases and J 0 bases; nucleotides not matched to a gene: 12. The CDR3 totals 17 residues. Per germline, CDR1 LNHDA and CDR2 SQIVND (reference sequence). According to the study, genomic DNA was the template for TCR beta VDJ and CDR3 profiling. TCRdb re-called the reads with MiXCR, one entry per CDR3 protein. This table holds 160,000 or so distinct CDR3 sequences, around 50% found once. In patients chosen for sequencing, flow cytometry had shown CD8+CD57+ cell expansion. The study sampled blood from patients who had received no therapy. The chain combines TRBV19 with TRBJ1-1; 11 positions match TRBD1. This clonotype was sampled from a human donor with aplastic anemia. What was sequenced was sorted CD4+, CD8+, or CD8+CD57+ T cells (not recorded which) from PBMCs. CDR3 amino acids: CASNPGQGVGMNTEAFF. The CDR3 coding sequence is TGTGCCAGCAACCCGGGACAGGGGGTAGGGATGAACACTGAAGCTTTCTTT.